The 2 T cell receptor beta chains in this list originate from one sample, sequenced in a study of T cells in localized non-small cell lung cancer. Sequencing was performed with immunoSEQ multiplex PCR; in TCRdb, only in-frame clones are kept and a portion is missing. The sample includes over 40,000 clones, over 80% of them seen just once. The sequences come from peripheral blood mononuclear cells, collected before any cancer treatment. The receptors were sampled from a man aged 35 to 69 with stage III lung adenocarcinoma.

The chain recombines TRBV14 with TRBJ1-1; D is uncertain. The CDR3 is made up of 13 amino acids. Trimming took 4 bases from V and 4 from J, leaving 10 bases between them. CDR1 SGHDN and CDR2 FVKESK come from the germline V gene. The CDR3: CASSRDRLTEAFF. The DNA of the CDR3 is TGTGCCAGCAGCCGAGACCGCCTCACTGAAGCTTTCTTT.

Here the CDR3 reads CASNSQVDNTEAFF. The CDR3 coding sequence is TGTGCCAGCAATTCCCAGGTTGATAACACTGAAGCTTTCTTT. V is TRBV2 and J is TRBJ1-1; no reliable D call. CDR1 and CDR2 (germline): SNHLY, FYNNEI. The V and J ends lost 7 bases and 2 bases respectively, with 14 bases between them. The CDR3 loop spans 14 amino acids.